The T cell receptor (beta chain) under discussion was sequenced for a study of T cell responses to AZD1222 COVID-19 vaccine. The germline V gene encodes CDR1 SGHAT and CDR2 FQNNGV. The CDR3 sequence is 15 residues long. V lost 4 bases, J lost 3 bases, and 6 bases stayed unmatched. With respect to this clone: Its antigen remains unidentified.

Assay used: immunoSEQ multiplex PCR; TCRdb lists only in-frame clones, some missing. The table has some 190,000 clones, roughly 88% seen once; the top ten hold roughly 8%. Study-wide findings and caveats: Reports say nearly half of spike-specific TCRs go after unmutated variant regions. Across the whole spike, CD4 TCRs peaked at regions 160-218 and 743-854. Repertoire collection took place solely once the T cell response had peaked. Most donors were white British and more were female, and clonal diversity was possibly underestimated.

The sample was peripheral blood, taken on day 0 of AZD1222 vaccination. The TCR originated in an adult in good health. The V and J genes are TRBV11-2 and TRBJ2-7; 10 bases line up with TRBD1. DNA for the CDR3: TGTGCCAGCAGCTCACTCCGGGACAGGGGCTACGAGCAGTACTTC. It specifies CASSSLRDRGYEQYF.